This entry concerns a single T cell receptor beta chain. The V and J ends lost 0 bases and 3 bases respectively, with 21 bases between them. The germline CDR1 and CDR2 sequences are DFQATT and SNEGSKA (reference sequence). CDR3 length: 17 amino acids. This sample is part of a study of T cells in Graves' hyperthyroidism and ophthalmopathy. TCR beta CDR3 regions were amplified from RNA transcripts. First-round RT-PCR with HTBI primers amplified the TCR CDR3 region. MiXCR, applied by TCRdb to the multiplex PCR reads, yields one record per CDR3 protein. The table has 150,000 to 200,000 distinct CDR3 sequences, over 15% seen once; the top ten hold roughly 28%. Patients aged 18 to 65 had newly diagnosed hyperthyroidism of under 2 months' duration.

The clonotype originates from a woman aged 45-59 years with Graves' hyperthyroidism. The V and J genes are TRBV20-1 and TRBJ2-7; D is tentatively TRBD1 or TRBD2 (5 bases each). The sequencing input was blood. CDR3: CSARDFAGDSLNYEQYF. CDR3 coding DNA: TGCAGTGCTAGAGATTTTGCGGGCGACAGTTTAAACTACGAGCAGTACTTC.